This TCR beta chain was observed in a study of blood T cell repertoires in COVID-19. Study-level information: Whether acute or convalescent, the COVID-19 samples came from the United States, Italy and Spain. PBMCs, B-cell-depleted T cells, or T cells provided the cDNA or gDNA that made up the material.

The CDR3 consists of 16 residues. V dropped 0 bases and J dropped 2; count of bases not matched to a gene: 5. CDR1 LGHNA and CDR2 YSLEER come from the germline V gene. As handled by the study authors: For nucleated cells, counts were estimated from reference gene primer amplification. Assay: immunoSEQ multiplex PCR; the TCRdb copy retains only in-frame clones and omits some. From that table come the V and J calls and clone size; the DNA was used to work out D and trimming. Here the sample spans 150,000 to 200,000 clones, over 75% being singletons. This sequence was found in a man aged 65 to 79 with acute or convalescent COVID-19. This rearrangement joins TRBV4-3 to TRBJ2-3; 7 bases line up with TRBD1. The material sequenced was peripheral blood. CDR3 nucleotides: TGCGCCAGCAGCCAAGAACGGACAGGACACACAGATACGCAGTATTTT. It encodes CASSQERTGHTDTQYF.